The rows below give T cell receptor beta chains drawn from one sample of a study of cytomegalovirus exposure and HLA in healthy donors. Only in-frame clones appear in the TCRdb table, and some are missing; sequencing was by immunoSEQ multiplex PCR. The table has roughly 200,000 clones, over 75% seen once. Input material: PBMCs. These receptor sequences come from a woman aged 45 to 65 in good health and CMV-seronegative. Both conserved end residues are part of each CDR3. D genes are given only for firm matches. Clone size is stated in some rows and not others, as once, few, many or a class when expanded.

TRBJ1-5 NA NA 18 TRBV28 TGTGCCAGCAGCTACTCCGGGAAGATACCTCGCGGCAATCAGCCCCAGCATTTT CASSYSGKIPRGNQPQHF
TRBJ1-5 NA NA 15 TRBV7-9 TGTTCCAGCAGCTTAGGCTGGGGGCCCGATCAGCCCCAGCATTTT CSSSLGWGPDQPQHF
TRBJ1-1 NA NA 10 TRBV6-5 TGTGCCACTAACAGGGCTGAAGCTTTCTTT CATNRAEAFF
TRBJ1-4 few TRBD1 14 TRBV28 TGTGCCAGCAAACTGACAGGGAACGCAGAAAAACTGTTTTTT CASKLTGNAEKLFF
TRBJ2-2 NA NA 15 TRBV7-8 TGTGCCAGCAGCACCACTAGATCGAACACCGGGGAGCTGTTTTTT CASSTTRSNTGELFF
TRBJ2-1 NA TRBD2 12 TRBV7-3 TGTGCCAGCAGCTTATCCGGGGGGGAGCAGTTCTTC CASSLSGGEQFF
TRBJ1-2 NA TRBD1 12 TRBV29-1 TGCAGCGTCGAAACAGGGGGAGGTGGCTACACCTTC CSVETGGGGYTF
TRBJ1-4 NA NA 14 TRBV6-5 TGTGCCAGCAGGGACAGTGCAACTAATGAAAAACTGTTTTTT CASRDSATNEKLFF
TRBJ2-7 NA TRBD1 14 TRBV6-5 TGTGCCAGCATGACCACAGGGGCTGTCTACGAGCAGTACTTC CASMTTGAVYEQYF
TRBJ1-1 NA NA 15 TRBV16 TGTGCCAGCAGCCAGGGGCAGAAGGTCAACACTGAAGCTTTCTTT CASSQGQKVNTEAFF
TRBJ2-1 NA TRBD2 13 TRBV30 TGTGCCCGTAGCGGGGACCTTGAGGATGAGCAGTTCTTC CARSGDLEDEQFF
TRBJ2-3 NA NA 14 TRBV7-9 TGTGCCAGCAGCTTTAGCGGTTTCACAGATACGCAGTATTTT CASSFSGFTDTQYF
TRBJ2-1 NA TRBD2 13 TRBV5-1 TGCGCCAGCAGCTTGGAATTAGCGGGAGGACGGTTCTTC CASSLELAGGRFF
TRBJ1-5 NA NA 14 TRBV4-3 TGCGCCAGCAGCCAAGCTGGGGGGGGTCAGCCCCAGCATTTT CASSQAGGGQPQHF
TRBJ2-5 NA TRBD2 14 TRBV5-1 TGCGCCAGCAGCCGGGGAGGGCTCGGAGAGACCCAGTACTTC CASSRGGLGETQYF
TRBJ2-5 few NA 14 TRBV7-9 TGTGCCAGCAGCTTACTGGGGGCTAGGGAGACCCAGTACTTC CASSLLGARETQYF
TRBJ1-5 few TRBD1 12 TRBV14 TGTGCCAGCAGCCAGGACAGGGGCTCCATGCATTTT CASSQDRGSMHF
TRBJ2-1 NA TRBD2 15 TRBV9 TGTGCCAGCAGCCAAACTAGCGGGGTCTACAATGAGCAGTTCTTC CASSQTSGVYNEQFF
TRBJ2-7 NA NA 11 TRBV25-1 TGTGCCAGCAGTTATAGTTACGAGCAGTACTTC CASSYSYEQYF
TRBJ2-1 NA TRBD2 18 TRBV15 TGTGCCACCAGCAGAGATCTCTCGGGACTAGCGGGATTTAATGAGCAGTTCTTC CATSRDLSGLAGFNEQFF
TRBJ2-5 NA TRBD1 14 TRBV9 TGTGCCAGCAGCGTAGACAGGGGCCTAGAGACCCAGTACTTC CASSVDRGLETQYF
TRBJ1-1 few NA 14 TRBV6-6 TGTGCCAGCAGGGAGAGGCGGAGATCGACTGAAGCTTTCTTT CASRERRRSTEAFF
TRBJ2-5 NA TRBD1 13 TRBV29-1 TGCAGCGGTCGGACAGGGGGATGGGAGACCCAGTACTTC CSGRTGGWETQYF
TRBJ2-5 NA TRBD2 16 TRBV7-9 TGTGCCAGCAGCCCATCTGGACTAGCGGGAGTAGAGACCCAGTACTTC CASSPSGLAGVETQYF
TRBJ2-3 NA NA 15 TRBV18 TGTGCCAGCTCACTGGGGCAGGGGATCGGAGATACGCAGTATTTT CASSLGQGIGDTQYF
TRBJ1-4 NA TRBD1 14 TRBV27 TGTGCCAGCGGCTACAGGGGGCTCAGTGAAAAACTGTTTTTT CASGYRGLSEKLFF
TRBJ2-1 NA TRBD2 17 TRBV28 TGTGCCAGCAGTTCCCATTCAGCGGGGGCGATATACAATGAGCAGTTCTTC CASSSHSAGAIYNEQFF
TRBJ2-3 NA TRBD1 13 TRBV29-1 TGCAGCGTTGGGCAGGGGGCGGCAGATACGCAGTATTTT CSVGQGAADTQYF
TRBJ2-3 NA NA 15 TRBV21-1 TGTGCCAGCAGCAAAGGGGCGTTTTCCACAGATACGCAGTATTTT CASSKGAFSTDTQYF
TRBJ2-4 NA TRBD1 14 TRBV9 TGTGCCAGCAGCGTAGAGGACAGGTACCACATTCAGTACTTC CASSVEDRYHIQYF
TRBJ2-1 NA TRBD2 18 TRBV5-1 TGCGCCAGCAGCTTTGGGACTAGCGGGGAAAGCTCCTACAATGAGCAGTTCTTC CASSFGTSGESSYNEQFF
TRBJ2-7 NA TRBD2 15 TRBV6-1 TGTGCCAGCAGCGGAATAGCGGGAGTAAGTTACGAGCAGTACTTC CASSGIAGVSYEQYF
TRBJ1-2 NA NA 13 TRBV6-1 TGTGCCAGCAGTCTCGGATCGGGGGGTGGCTACACCTTC CASSLGSGGGYTF
TRBJ1-3 few NA 14 TRBV5-8 TGTGCCAGCAGCAACCTGCACACTGGAAACACCATATATTTT CASSNLHTGNTIYF
TRBJ2-2 NA TRBD1 17 TRBV5-1 TGCGCCAGCAGCTTTACCCCCGGGACAGGAGCCACCGGGGAGCTGTTTTTT CASSFTPGTGATGELFF
TRBJ1-1 NA NA 15 TRBV18 TGTGCCAGCTCACCACCTTCTACGGGAAACACTGAAGCTTTCTTT CASSPPSTGNTEAFF
TRBJ2-5 few TRBD1 15 TRBV28 TGTGCCAGCAGTTTCGACAGGGCGTACCAAGAGACCCAGTACTTC CASSFDRAYQETQYF
TRBJ2-1 NA TRBD2 15 TRBV2 TGTGCCAGCTCGCCACTAGCGGGAGCTACTAATGAGCAGTTCTTC CASSPLAGATNEQFF
TRBJ1-1 once NA 15 TRBV9 TGTGCCAGCAGCGTAGGGCAGGCTGTGAACACTGAAGCTTTCTTT CASSVGQAVNTEAFF
TRBJ2-3 NA NA 17 TRBV5-1 TGCGCCAGCAGCCGACGAATTGCGGGGGCCGACACAGATACGCAGTATTTT CASSRRIAGADTDTQYF
TRBJ2-7 NA TRBD1 15 TRBV18 TGTGCCAGCTCACCGCTACAGGGGAACATGGACGAGCAGTACTTC CASSPLQGNMDEQYF
TRBJ2-3 NA NA 14 TRBV9 TGTGCCAGCAGCCCCAGGCGTACCACAGATACGCAGTATTTT CASSPRRTTDTQYF
TRBJ2-7 NA TRBD1 14 TRBV7-8 TGTGCCAGCAGCTGGGACAGGGTTACCTACGAGCAGTACTTC CASSWDRVTYEQYF
TRBJ2-5 NA TRBD2 16 TRBV7-7 TGTGCTAGCAGCTCGGGACTAGCGGGGGGGCGGGAGACCCAGTACTTC CASSSGLAGGRETQYF
TRBJ2-5 few TRBD2 13 TRBV7-7 TGTGCTAGCAGCTTCAGCGGGGGTGAGACCCAGTACTTC CASSFSGGETQYF
TRBJ2-3 NA NA 14 TRBV29-1 TGCAGCACCCGGGCGGGGTGGGGCACAGATACGCAGTATTTT CSTRAGWGTDTQYF
TRBJ1-2 NA NA 12 TRBV5-1 TGCGCCAGCAGCCTTGACAAAGGCGGCTACACCTTC CASSLDKGGYTF
TRBJ2-5 NA NA 15 TRBV6-1 TGTGCCAGCAGTGAATTAGTAGAAGTCTCTGGGACCCAGTACTTC CASSELVEVSGTQYF
TRBJ2-7 few NA 18 TRBV4-3 TGCGCCAGCAGCCAAGTGGTTCAGGCGCCTCGGCCGCACTACGAGCAGTACTTC CASSQVVQAPRPHYEQYF
TRBJ1-3 NA TRBD1 18 TRBV7-2 TGTGCCAGCAGCACCCCAAGGGGGACAGGGTCCTCTGGAAACACCATATATTTT CASSTPRGTGSSGNTIYF
TRBJ1-2 few NA 14 TRBV4-2 TGTGCCAGCAGCCAAGCCACTGGGCCCTATGGCTACACCTTC CASSQATGPYGYTF
TRBJ2-7 NA NA 13 TRBV5-1 TGCGCCAGCAGCTTGCACGACAGTGACGAGCAGTACTTC CASSLHDSDEQYF
TRBJ1-1 NA NA 17 TRBV4-3 TGCGCCAGCAGCCAAGACGCCCTTCGACTGGCGAACACTGAAGCTTTCTTT CASSQDALRLANTEAFF
TRBJ2-7 NA NA 13 TRBV2 TGTGCCATCAGACAGGAGACCCTCTACGAGCAGTACTTC CAIRQETLYEQYF
TRBJ1-2 few NA 12 TRBV27 TGTGCCAGCAGGGGTCCTAGCGGCGGCTACACCTTC CASRGPSGGYTF
TRBJ2-7 NA TRBD1 14 TRBV9 TGTGCCAGCAGCCCCCGGACAGGGACCTACGAGCAGTACTTC CASSPRTGTYEQYF
TRBJ2-1 NA NA 15 TRBV9 TGTGCCAGCAGCGTTAGGTTGGAGTCCTACAATGAGCAGTTCTTC CASSVRLESYNEQFF
TRBJ1-4 NA NA 14 TRBV30 TGTGCCTGGAGTCCAATTGCAACTAATGAAAAACTGTTTTTT CAWSPIATNEKLFF